A single T cell receptor beta chain is shown here with its context. The CDR3 runs to 15 residues. From germline, CDR1 is SGHVS and CDR2 FQNEAQ. The germline V and J ends were trimmed by 0 bases and 2 bases, with 10 bases remaining between them. The sample comes from a study of cytomegalovirus exposure and HLA in healthy donors. The PCR was carried out with 60 Vbeta primers and 13 Jbeta primers. This table comes from immunoSEQ multiplex PCR, and its TCRdb copy is limited to in-frame clones, with some not included. The sample holds about 140,000 clones; 75% to 85% are singletons and the top ten take 2% to 2.5%.

V and J are TRBV7-8 and TRBJ1-1, with D perhaps matching TRBD1 (5 bases). This clonotype was sampled from a man aged 50 to 60 in good health and CMV-seronegative. The source material was PBMCs. The CDR3: CASSLAQGRNTEAFF. In nucleotides, the CDR3 is TGTGCCAGCAGCTTAGCGCAGGGAAGAAACACTGAAGCTTTCTTT.